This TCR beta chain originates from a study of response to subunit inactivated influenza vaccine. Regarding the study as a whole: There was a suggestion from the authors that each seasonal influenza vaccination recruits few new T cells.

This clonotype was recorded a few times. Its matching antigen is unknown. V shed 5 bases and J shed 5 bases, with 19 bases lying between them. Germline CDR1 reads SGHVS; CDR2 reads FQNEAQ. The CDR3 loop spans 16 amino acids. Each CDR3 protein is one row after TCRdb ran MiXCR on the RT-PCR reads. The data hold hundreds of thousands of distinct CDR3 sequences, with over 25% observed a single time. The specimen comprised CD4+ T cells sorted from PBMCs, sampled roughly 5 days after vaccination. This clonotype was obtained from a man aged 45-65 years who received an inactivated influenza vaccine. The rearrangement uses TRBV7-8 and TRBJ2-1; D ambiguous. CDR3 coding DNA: TGTGCCAGCAGCCCTGGACCCCGGATTAGCCACAATGAGCAGTTCTTC. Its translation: CASSPGPRISHNEQFF.